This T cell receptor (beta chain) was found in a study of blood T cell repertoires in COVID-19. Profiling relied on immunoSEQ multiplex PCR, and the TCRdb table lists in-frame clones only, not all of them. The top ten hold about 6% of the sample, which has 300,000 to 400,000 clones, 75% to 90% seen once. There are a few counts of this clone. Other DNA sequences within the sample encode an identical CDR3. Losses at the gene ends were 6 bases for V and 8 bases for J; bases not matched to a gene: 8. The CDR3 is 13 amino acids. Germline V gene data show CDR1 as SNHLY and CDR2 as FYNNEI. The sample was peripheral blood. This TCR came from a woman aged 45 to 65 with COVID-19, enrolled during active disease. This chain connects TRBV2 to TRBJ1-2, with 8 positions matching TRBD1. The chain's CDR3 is CASRGQGASGYTF. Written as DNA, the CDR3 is TGTGCCAGCAGAGGGCAGGGGGCGTCAGGCTACACCTTC.